This T cell receptor beta chain originates from a study of shared clonotypes between healthy human individuals. Profiling relied on immunoSEQ multiplex PCR, and the TCRdb table lists in-frame clones only, not all of them. Of approximately 720,000 clones listed, about 90% are singletons. This CDR3 comprises 14 residues. Trimming cost V 2 bases and J 6 bases, with 12 bases left between them. CDR1 SGDLS and CDR2 YYNGEE come from the germline V gene. Positively selected for CCR7, the CD45RO-negative cells used as naive CD8 cells excluded terminally differentiated effector memory CD45RA+ cells. The TCR comes from a man aged 25 to 45 in good health. The V call is TRBV9, the J call TRBJ2-4, with D possibly matching TRBD1 (5 bases). The source material was naive CD8+ T cells sorted from blood. This CDR3 reads CASSVDSVSNIQYF. As DNA, the CDR3 is TGTGCCAGCAGCGTCGACAGTGTATCAAACATTCAGTACTTC.